Each of the 5 T cell receptor beta chains below was sequenced from the same sample in a study of long-term antiretroviral therapy in people with HIV. Investigators performed immunoSEQ version v3.0 at survey level. This table comes from immunoSEQ multiplex PCR, and its TCRdb copy is limited to in-frame clones, with some not included. The table has more than 15,000 clones, over 70% seen once. This specimen was unsorted PBMCs, taken 1.5 years before starting antiretroviral therapy. The source is a woman aged 45-65 years with HIV.

CDR3 sequence: CASSYRVTAGELFF. The CDR3 DNA sequence: TGTGCCAGCAGTTACAGGGTCACAGCCGGGGAGCTGTTTTTT. J is TRBJ2-2 and V is TRBV6-5; D is ambiguous. Trimming shortened V by 2 bases and J by 6 bases, and 10 bases separated the two germline ends. The CDR3 runs to 14 residues. The germline V gene encodes CDR1 MNHEY and CDR2 SVGAGI.

Here the CDR3 DNA reads TGTGCCAGTAGTATAGGGGGACAGCACTACTATGGCTACACCTTC. Translating gives CASSIGGQHYYGYTF. The J gene is TRBJ1-2, the V gene TRBV19, with TRBD1 matching over 7 bases. CDR1 is LNHDA and CDR2 is SQIVND in the germline V gene (reference sequence). This CDR3 contains 15 residues. Germline trimming cut 1 base from V and 3 bases from J; bases unmatched to any gene: 5.

V and J are TRBV12-5 and TRBJ2-5; TRBD1 or TRBD2 may be the D gene (5 bases each). Germline V CDR1 and CDR2: LGHNT, FRNRAP. The length of the CDR3 is 14 residues. Trimming cost V 6 bases and J 5 bases, with 16 bases left between them. DNA for the CDR3: TGTGCTAGTGGGCCCGGGGCAGTGGGCGAGACCCAGTACTTC. Its protein is CASGPGAVGETQYF.

The rearrangement joins TRBV7-4 to TRBJ1-3; no firm D call. CDR3 length: 16 residues. The V and J ends lost 5 bases and 0 bases respectively, with 14 bases between them. Per germline, CDR1 SGHVT and CDR2 SQSDAQ. DNA for the CDR3: TGTGCCAGCAGCCGAGGCCCTCTTTACTCTGGAAACACCATATATTTT. Translating gives CASSRGPLYSGNTIYF.

The chain combines TRBV29-1 with TRBJ2-7; D is undetermined. CDR1 and CDR2 (germline): SQVTM, ANQGSEA. V was pared by 4 bases and J by 3 bases, with 13 bases between. The CDR3 is 13 residues long. CDR3 region: CSVVVQLDYEQYF. CDR3 nucleotides: TGCAGCGTTGTGGTACAGCTAGACTACGAGCAGTACTTC.